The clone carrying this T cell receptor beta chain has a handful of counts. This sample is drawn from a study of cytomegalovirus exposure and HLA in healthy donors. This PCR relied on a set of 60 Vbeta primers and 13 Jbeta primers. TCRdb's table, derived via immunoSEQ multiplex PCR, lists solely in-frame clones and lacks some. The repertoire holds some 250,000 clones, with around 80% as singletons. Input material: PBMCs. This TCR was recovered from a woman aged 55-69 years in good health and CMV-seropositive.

Here the CDR3 DNA reads TGTGCCAGCGCTGGGGCTGGGCGACAGACCCAGTACTTC. Its protein product is CASAGAGRQTQYF. The rearrangement uses TRBV28 and TRBJ2-5, with D tentatively TRBD1 (5 bases). The germline V and J ends were trimmed by 8 bases and 6 bases, with 16 bases remaining between them. The CDR3 runs to 13 residues. Germline CDR1 and CDR2: MDHEN and SYDVKM.